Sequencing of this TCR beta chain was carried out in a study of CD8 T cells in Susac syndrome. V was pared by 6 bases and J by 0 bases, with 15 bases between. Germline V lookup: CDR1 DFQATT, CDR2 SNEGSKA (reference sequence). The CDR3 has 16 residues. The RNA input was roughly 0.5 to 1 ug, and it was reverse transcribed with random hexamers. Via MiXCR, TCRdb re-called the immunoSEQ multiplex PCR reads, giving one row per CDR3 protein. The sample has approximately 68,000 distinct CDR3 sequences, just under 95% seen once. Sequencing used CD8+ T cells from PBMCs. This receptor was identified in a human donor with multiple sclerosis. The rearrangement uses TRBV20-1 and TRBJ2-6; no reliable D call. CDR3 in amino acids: CSADPRENSGANVLTF. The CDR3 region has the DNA TGCAGTGCCGACCCAAGGGAAAACTCTGGGGCCAACGTCCTGACTTTC.